The 20 T cell receptor beta chains below were found in one sample sequenced in a study of brain T cells in children with intractable seizures. The data were produced by immunoSEQ multiplex PCR, yet TCRdb's version contains in-frame clones alone and is incomplete. Of about 340,000 clones listed, about 93% are singletons. This sample's time point: blood from clinic visit 5 months post-surgery; TSC patient then seizure free. This material consisted of peripheral blood, taken around 5 months after surgery. The receptors were gathered from a boy in the first two years of life with tuberous sclerosis and intractable seizures.

The chain recombines TRBV11-2 with TRBJ2-1; D not certain. The CDR3 has 16 residues. The V gene lost 6 bases and the J gene lost 2 bases, with 17 bases spanning the gap. CDR1 is SGHAT and CDR2 is FQNNGV in the germline V gene. CDR3 DNA sequence: TGTGCCAGCAGACCCTTGAAGGGTATCCCCTACAATGAGCAGTTCTTC. It encodes CASRPLKGIPYNEQFF.

The chain employs TRBV11-3 and TRBJ1-1; D unresolved. The germline CDR1 and CDR2 sequences are SGHNT and YENEEA. V shed 4 bases and J shed 6 bases, with 12 bases lying between them. The CDR3 covers 13 residues. The CDR3 is CASSSLGSAEAFF. DNA for the CDR3: TGTGCCAGCAGCTCCCTCGGCTCGGCTGAAGCTTTCTTT.

V and J are TRBV11-3 and TRBJ2-1; D gene ambiguous. CDR1 SGHNT and CDR2 YENEEA come from the germline V gene. The CDR3 loop spans 12 amino acids. V lost 5 bases to trimming and J lost 8 bases, with 10 bases between them. Written as DNA, the CDR3 is TGTGCCAGCAGCCCCATCCCCCATGAGCAGTTCTTC. It is translated as CASSPIPHEQFF.

The gene calls are TRBV10-3 and TRBJ1-1; no reliable D call. CDR3 size: 13 residues. The V end was cut by 4 bases, the J end by 1 base, with 7 bases between. The V gene's germline CDR1 is ENHRY and CDR2 SYGVKD. The CDR3 is CAISGERNTEAFF. The CDR3 nucleotides read TGTGCCATCAGTGGTGAGAGGAACACTGAAGCTTTCTTT.

The rearrangement uses TRBV6-5 and TRBJ2-7; maybe TRBD2 (7 bases). Germline CDR1 reads MNHEY; CDR2 reads SVGAGI. Deletions cut 6 bases from V and 3 bases from J, with 12 bases between. The CDR3 extends over 13 amino acids. The CDR3: CASSGLGGYEQYF. CDR3 DNA sequence: TGTGCCAGCAGCGGACTAGGGGGCTACGAGCAGTACTTC.

The chain has TRBV4-1 and TRBJ1-1; 9 positions agree with TRBD1. CDR3 length: 15 residues. The ends lost 2 bases at V and 2 bases at J; junction bases unmatched: 3. Germline V CDR1 and CDR2: MGHRA, YSYEKL. This CDR3 is CASSQNRGLNTEAFF. CDR3 coding DNA: TGCGCCAGCAGCCAAAACAGGGGGCTTAACACTGAAGCTTTCTTT.

The V call is TRBV19, the J call TRBJ1-5; D ambiguous. The CDR3 length is 16 residues. Per germline, CDR1 LNHDA and CDR2 SQIVND (reference sequence). Trimming removed 3 bases from V and 0 bases from J, with 12 bases in between. Here the CDR3 reads CASSISPFYSNQPQHF. The CDR3 DNA sequence: TGTGCCAGTAGTATTAGCCCGTTCTATAGCAATCAGCCCCAGCATTTT.

This chain connects TRBV5-1 to TRBJ1-1; D gene unclear. Germline CDR1 SGHRS, CDR2 YFSETQ. The CDR3 loop spans 14 amino acids. The V end was cut by 3 bases, the J end by 0 bases, with 9 bases between. Here the CDR3 reads CASSYRSVNTEAFF. The CDR3 region has the DNA TGCGCCAGCAGCTATAGATCAGTGAACACTGAAGCTTTCTTT. The whole variable domain, filled in from reference TRBV5-1 and TRBJ1-1, reads KAGVTQTPRYLIKTRGQQVTLSCSPISGHRSVSWYQQTPGQGLQFLFEYFSETQRNKGNFPGRFSGRQFSNSRSEMNVSTLELGDSALYLCASSYRSVNTEAFFGQGTRLTVV.

The chain recombines TRBV11-3 with TRBJ2-1; 7 bases map to TRBD2. The junction had 14 bases not matched to a gene; V was cut back by 7 bases and J by 8 bases. This CDR3 is 15 amino acids long. Germline-derived CDR1 and CDR2 are SGHNT and YENEEA. CDR3 nucleotides: TGTGCCAGCACCCTAGGAGGCGGGAGCCCCGATGAGCAGTTCTTC. Its translation: CASTLGGGSPDEQFF.

The CDR3 region is CASKWDLNTEAFF. DNA for the CDR3: TGTGCCAGCAAATGGGACCTGAACACTGAAGCTTTCTTT. The chain couples TRBV6-5 to TRBJ1-1; D may be TRBD1 (5 bases). The CDR3 runs 13 residues. The germline CDR1 and CDR2 sequences are MNHEY and SVGAGI. Between the trimmed V and J ends, which lost 7 bases and 0 bases, there was a span of 9 bases.

The chain is built from TRBV6-5 and TRBJ1-2, with 7 bases aligning to TRBD1. With V trimmed by 6 bases and J by 4 bases, 8 bases remained unmatched. The CDR3 covers 14 residues. The germline CDR1 and CDR2 sequences are MNHEY and SVGAGI. CDR3 coding DNA: TGTGCCAGCAGGCTTCGACAGGGTCCCTATGGCTACACCTTC. Translating it yields CASRLRQGPYGYTF.

The genes are TRBV18 and TRBJ2-2; 7 positions match TRBD1. V shed 6 bases and J 0 bases; nucleotides not matched to a gene: 7. Germline V gives CDR1 KGHSH, CDR2 LQKENI. The CDR3 has 16 amino acids. The CDR3 DNA reads TGTGCCAGCTCTCCCTCCGGGACAGCGAACACCGGGGAGCTGTTTTTT. It yields the protein CASSPSGTANTGELFF.

The sample holds one count of this clone. The chain's CDR3 is CASSWGQGYEQYF. The CDR3 nucleotides read TGTGCCAGCAGCTGGGGACAGGGCTACGAGCAGTACTTC. V usage is TRBV5-5 and J usage is TRBJ2-7, with 9 bases lining up with TRBD1. The CDR3 totals 13 residues. The germline CDR1 and CDR2 sequences are SGHKS and YYEKEE (reference sequence). V lost 3 bases, J lost 3 bases, and 1 base stayed unmatched.

This clone was seen a single time. The chain couples TRBV9 to TRBJ2-5; perhaps TRBD1 as D (8 bases). Between the trimmed V and J ends, which lost 2 bases and 5 bases, there was a span of 16 bases. This CDR3 has 15 amino acids. Germline V gene lookup returns CDR1 SGDLS and CDR2 YYNGEE. CDR3 DNA: TGTGCCAGCAGCGTGACAGGGGAGGGAAGGGAGACCCAGTACTTC. It codes for CASSVTGEGRETQYF.

The chain couples TRBV6-5 to TRBJ1-4, with D uncertain. CDR1 is MNHEY, CDR2 SVGAGI, per germline. The length of the CDR3 is 14 residues. The V end was cut by 6 bases, the J end by 13 bases, with 21 bases between. The CDR3 DNA is TGTGCCAGCAGCCACACGGCCAGAATCGTCCGACTGTTTTTT. This sequence encodes CASSHTARIVRLFF.

V gene TRBV19 combines with J gene TRBJ2-2; 9 bases align to TRBD1. Germline lookup yields CDR1 LNHDA and CDR2 SQIVND (reference sequence). The CDR3 has 16 residues. J lost 0 bases, V lost 5 bases, and 4 bases had no gene match. The CDR3 DNA reads as TGTGCCAGTAGTTCATGGACAGGGGCGAACACCGGGGAGCTGTTTTTT. This codes for CASSSWTGANTGELFF.

The chain is built from TRBV6-5 and TRBJ2-3; no definite D call. Germline values: CDR1 MNHEY, CDR2 SVGAGI. The CDR3 spans 14 residues. Deletions cut 2 bases from V and 5 bases from J, with 11 bases between. The CDR3 reads CASSYGIYKDTQYF. The DNA for the CDR3 is TGTGCCAGCAGTTACGGGATATATAAAGATACGCAGTATTTT.

The rearrangement joins TRBV3-1 (or the pseudogene TRBV3-2) to TRBJ2-3, with D unclear. This CDR3 comprises 12 residues. V was trimmed by 5 bases and J by 3 bases, leaving 6 bases between them. Germline values: CDR1 LGHDT, CDR2 YNNKEL (reference sequence). The CDR3 sequence is CASSRYTDTQYF. CDR3 coding DNA: TGTGCCAGCAGCAGATATACAGATACGCAGTATTTT.

The rearrangement links TRBV4-2 to TRBJ1-2, with D possibly being TRBD1 (6 bases). The germline gives CDR1 LGHNA, CDR2 YNFKEQ. The CDR3 contains 15 residues. Trimming shortened V by 1 base and J by 7 bases, and 16 bases separated the two germline ends. CDR3 sequence: CASSQGGGTPGGYTF. The CDR3 DNA reads TGTGCCAGCAGCCAAGGTGGGGGCACACCCGGTGGCTACACCTTC.

The rearrangement links TRBV18 to TRBJ1-6; the D gene is possibly TRBD1 (5 bases). This CDR3 region has 14 residues. V shed 3 bases and J shed 4 bases, with 7 bases lying between them. The germline V gene has CDR1 KGHSH and CDR2 LQKENI. CDR3 loop: CASSPGEYNSPLHF. CDR3 sequence (DNA): TGTGCCAGCTCACCGGGGGAGTATAATTCACCCCTCCACTTT.